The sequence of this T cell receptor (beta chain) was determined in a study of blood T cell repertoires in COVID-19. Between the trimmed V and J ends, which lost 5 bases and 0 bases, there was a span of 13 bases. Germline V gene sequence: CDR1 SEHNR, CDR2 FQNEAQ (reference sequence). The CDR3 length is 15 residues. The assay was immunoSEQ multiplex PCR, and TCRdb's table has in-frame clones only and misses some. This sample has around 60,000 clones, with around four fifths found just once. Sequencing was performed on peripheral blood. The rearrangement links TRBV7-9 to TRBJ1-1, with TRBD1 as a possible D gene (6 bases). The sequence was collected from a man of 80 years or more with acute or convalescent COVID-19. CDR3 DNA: TGTGCCAGCAGCCAGGGGCGAACTTTGAACACTGAAGCTTTCTTT. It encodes CASSQGRTLNTEAFF.